This T cell receptor (beta chain) was sequenced during a study of neoadjuvant anti-PD-1 for oral cavity cancer. The study, taken as a whole, reports: PBMC Gini-index clonality exceeded responders' in non-responders post-nivolumab. Treg/Th17 ratio rose with pretreatment blood and fell with post-treatment tumor TCRbeta clonality.

In regard to this clone: The target antigen is unknown.

The patients had HPV-negative, locally advanced oral cavity squamous cell carcinoma. V was shortened by 4 bases and J by 5 bases, with 17 bases between the two germline ends. The CDR3 loop spans 16 amino acids. The germline CDR1 and CDR2 sequences are LNHNV and YYDKDF (reference sequence). Only in-frame clones appear in the TCRdb table, and some are missing; sequencing was by immunoSEQ multiplex PCR. The data contain tens of thousands of clones, 79% of them singletons. Material: PBMCs, obtained before nivolumab (anti-PD-1) treatment. The receptor was isolated from a person aged 40 to 85 with oral cavity squamous cell carcinoma. This chain joins TRBV15 and TRBJ2-2; D is possibly TRBD2 (6 bases). CDR3 nucleotides: TGTGCCACCAGCATCTTCACGTCCGGGAGAACCGGGGAGCTGTTTTTT. Translating it yields CATSIFTSGRTGELFF.